Presented here are 18 T cell receptor beta chains from one specimen sequenced in a study of CD8+ T cells in alopecia areata. As for treatment: oral pan-JAK inhibitor, 5-10 mg twice daily. Reverse transcription of extracted RNA yielded cDNA, which provided the sequencing template. Profiled with immunoSEQ multiplex PCR; TCRdb holds only in-frame clones, not every one. The sample has 150,000 to 200,000 clones, 60% seen once. Here the sequenced sample was CD4+ T cells sorted from blood, taken at week 24, from a patient treated with tofacitinib. The receptors stem from a human donor with alopecia areata.

The J gene is TRBJ1-1, the V gene TRBV9; TRBD1 is a possible D gene (5 bases). The V gene's germline CDR1 is SGDLS and CDR2 YYNGEE. The CDR3 length is 13 residues. V lost 2 bases to trimming and J lost 3 bases, with 8 bases between them. CDR3 nucleotide sequence: TGTGCCAGCAGCGTCGACAGTTACACTGAAGCTTTCTTT. Residues: CASSVDSYTEAFF.

This chain joins TRBV30 and TRBJ1-3; tentatively, D is TRBD1 (6 bases). Germline V gives CDR1 GTSNPN, CDR2 SVGIG (reference sequence). Trimming pared 5 bases from V and 4 bases from J, leaving 18 bases between. There are 15 residues in the CDR3. CDR3 region: CAWDRPGAGGNTIYF. The CDR3 DNA sequence: TGTGCCTGGGATCGACCGGGGGCGGGCGGAAACACCATATATTTT.

The chain combines TRBV2 with TRBJ2-7; D is unclear. With 4 bases removed from V and 2 bases from J, the gap between germline ends came to 12 bases. The length of the CDR3 is 14 residues. Looked up from germline, CDR1 is SNHLY and CDR2 is FYNNEI. This chain's CDR3 is CASSGSENPYEQYF. CDR3 nucleotides: TGTGCCAGCAGTGGGTCCGAGAACCCCTACGAGCAGTACTTC.

The chain combines TRBV7-2 with TRBJ2-6; 10 bases align to TRBD2. The ends lost 3 bases at V and 0 bases at J; junction bases unmatched: 8. Germline CDR1 SGHTA, CDR2 FQGNSA. This CDR3 contains 19 residues. The CDR3 sequence: CASSFPLAGGLSGANVLTF. CDR3 nucleotide sequence: TGTGCCAGCAGCTTCCCTTTAGCGGGGGGCCTCTCTGGGGCCAACGTCCTGACTTTC.

This chain joins TRBV18 and TRBJ2-7; 8 bases are a match to TRBD1. The germline V gene encodes CDR1 KGHSH and CDR2 LQKENI. V shed 2 bases and J 0 bases; nucleotides not matched to a gene: 3. The CDR3 covers 15 residues. The CDR3 DNA reads as TGTGCCAGCTCACCAAGGGACAGGAGCTCCTACGAGCAGTACTTC. Translation gives CASSPRDRSSYEQYF.

Comment on this clone: Other DNA sequences of this sample code for an identical CDR3. The chain joins TRBV29-1 to TRBJ1-2, with a possible D match to TRBD1 (5 bases). Germline V gene data show CDR1 as SQVTM and CDR2 as ANQGSEA. Trimming took off 3 bases at V and 6 bases at J, with 5 bases between the two ends. The CDR3 loop spans 10 amino acids. CDR3 sequence reads: CSVEGDGYTF. CDR3 coding DNA: TGCAGCGTTGAGGGGGATGGCTACACCTTC.

This clone appeared many times. Other DNA sequences in the sample encode the same CDR3. This chain connects TRBV11-2 to TRBJ1-1; weak D call: TRBD1 (5 bases). The V and J ends lost 5 bases and 3 bases respectively, with 10 bases between them. The length of the CDR3 is 13 residues. Germline CDR1 reads SGHAT; CDR2 reads FQNNGV. The CDR3 coding sequence is TGTGCCAGCAGCCTCGGGGGGGACACTGAAGCTTTCTTT. Amino acids: CASSLGGDTEAFF.

This clone was observed a few times. The rearrangement links TRBV19 to TRBJ2-5, with D possibly TRBD1 on 5 matching bases. The CDR3 is 12 residues long. The ends were cut back, 7 bases at V and 7 bases at J, with 13 bases in the middle. Germline CDR1 LNHDA, CDR2 SQIVND (reference sequence). The CDR3 DNA sequence: TGTGCCAGTAAGACGGCCCAGGGGACCCAGTACTTC. Translated, it gives CASKTAQGTQYF.

This chain uses TRBV7-2 with TRBJ2-3; 8 positions agree with TRBD2. This CDR3 has 16 residues. CDR1 and CDR2 (germline): SGHTA, FQGNSA. The trim removed 5 bases at V and 4 bases at J, leaving 11 bases unmatched. This CDR3 reads CASSQPGLGSSDTQYF. The CDR3 coding sequence is TGTGCCAGCAGCCAACCGGGACTAGGATCGTCAGATACGCAGTATTTT.

The chain couples TRBV6-5 to TRBJ2-7; 9 bases are shared with TRBD2. Germline V CDR1 and CDR2: MNHEY, SVGAGI. J was trimmed by 4 bases and V by 0 bases; bases with no gene match: 4. The CDR3 contains 15 residues. CDR3 DNA sequence: TGTGCCAGCAGTTACTCGCGGGGGGGAGAGTACGAGCAGTACTTC. It specifies CASSYSRGGEYEQYF.

This clone has more than one count but fewer than ten. This chain connects TRBV28 to TRBJ2-3; D is unclear. Trimming shortened V by 5 bases and J by 0 bases, and 9 bases separated the two germline ends. CDR1 is MDHEN and CDR2 is SYDVKM in the germline V gene. The CDR3 is 14 amino acids. The CDR3, as DNA: TGTGCCAGCAGTCTCCTCGTTAGCACAGATACGCAGTATTTT. This translates into CASSLLVSTDTQYF.

In regard to this clone: Other DNA sequences in the sample encode the same CDR3. The gene calls are TRBV30 and TRBJ2-2; possibly TRBD2 for D (5 bases). The CDR3 has 13 residues. CDR1 is GTSNPN and CDR2 is SVGIG in the germline V gene (reference sequence). V was cut by 0 bases and J by 5 bases, with 7 bases left in between. CDR3 residues: CAWSVRGTGELFF. DNA for the CDR3: TGTGCCTGGAGTGTACGGGGTACCGGGGAGCTGTTTTTT.

This chain links TRBV18 with TRBJ2-5, with no clear D. The germline CDR1 and CDR2 sequences are KGHSH and LQKENI. The CDR3 extends over 13 amino acids. The germline V and J ends were trimmed by 3 bases and 5 bases, with 10 bases remaining between them. Written as DNA, the CDR3 is TGTGCCAGCTCACCCATACGAGCGGAGACCCAGTACTTC. This codes for CASSPIRAETQYF.

This clone was observed a few times. The chain uses TRBV10-3 and TRBJ1-5; D not certain. The germline V and J ends were trimmed by 3 bases and 0 bases, with 3 bases remaining between them. Germline CDR1 reads ENHRY; CDR2 reads SYGVKD. There are 13 residues in the CDR3. DNA for the CDR3: TGTGCCATCAGTGAAAATAGCAATCAGCCCCAGCATTTT. It specifies CAISENSNQPQHF.

This clone was seen more than once but under ten times. J is TRBJ1-2 and V is TRBV27; D perhaps matches TRBD1 (5 bases). CDR1 is MNHEY, CDR2 SMNVEV, per germline (reference sequence). The CDR3 length is 13 residues. Trimming removed 6 bases at V and 8 bases at J, with 16 bases between. Here the CDR3 reads CASSLASGNGYTF. CDR3 in DNA: TGTGCCAGCAGCCTCGCGTCAGGGAACGGCTACACCTTC.

The CDR3 spells CASSLDGHINQPQHF. The CDR3 region has the DNA TGTGCCAGCAGCTTGGATGGACATATCAATCAGCCCCAGCATTTT. The chain couples TRBV5-4 to TRBJ1-5; D perhaps matches TRBD1 (5 bases). This CDR3 is 15 amino acids long. Trimming left V 0 bases short and J 3 bases short, with 10 bases between. CDR1 is SGHNT and CDR2 is YYREEE in the germline V gene (reference sequence).

The genes are TRBV29-1 and TRBJ1-1; TRBD1 matches 7 bases. Looked up from germline, CDR1 is SQVTM and CDR2 is ANQGSEA. V was clipped by 4 bases and J by 2 bases; unmatched bases: 7. CDR3 length: 14 residues. CDR3 nucleotides: TGCAGCGTTGGAGTCAGGGGGGGAAACACTGAAGCTTTCTTT. Translation: CSVGVRGGNTEAFF.

V gene TRBV14 combines with J gene TRBJ1-5; D may be TRBD1 (5 bases). V was pared by 1 base and J by 1 base, with 5 bases between. The CDR3 length is 14 residues. Germline V gene data show CDR1 as SGHDN and CDR2 as FVKESK. CDR3 region: CASSQGGSNQPQHF. CDR3 DNA sequence: TGTGCCAGCAGCCAAGGGGGGAGCAATCAGCCCCAGCATTTT.